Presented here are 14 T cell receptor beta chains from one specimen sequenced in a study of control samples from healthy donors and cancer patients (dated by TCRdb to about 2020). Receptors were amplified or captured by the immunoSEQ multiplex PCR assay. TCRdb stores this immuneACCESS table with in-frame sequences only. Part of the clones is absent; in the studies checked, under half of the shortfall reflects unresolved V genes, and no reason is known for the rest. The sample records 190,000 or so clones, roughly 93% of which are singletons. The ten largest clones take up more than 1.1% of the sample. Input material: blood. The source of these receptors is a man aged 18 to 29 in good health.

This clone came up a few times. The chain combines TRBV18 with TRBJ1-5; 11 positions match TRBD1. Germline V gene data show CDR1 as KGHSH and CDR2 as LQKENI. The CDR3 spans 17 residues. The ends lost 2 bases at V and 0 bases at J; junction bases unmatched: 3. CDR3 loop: CASSPGTGGFSNQPQHF. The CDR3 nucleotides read TGTGCCAGCTCACCAGGGACAGGGGGATTTAGCAATCAGCCCCAGCATTTT.

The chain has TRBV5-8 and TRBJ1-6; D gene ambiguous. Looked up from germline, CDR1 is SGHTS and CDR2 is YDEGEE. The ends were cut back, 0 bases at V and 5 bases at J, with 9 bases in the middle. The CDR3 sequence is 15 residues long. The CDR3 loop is CASSLGVINNSPLHF. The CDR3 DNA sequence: TGTGCCAGCAGCTTGGGTGTGATAAATAATTCACCCCTCCACTTT.

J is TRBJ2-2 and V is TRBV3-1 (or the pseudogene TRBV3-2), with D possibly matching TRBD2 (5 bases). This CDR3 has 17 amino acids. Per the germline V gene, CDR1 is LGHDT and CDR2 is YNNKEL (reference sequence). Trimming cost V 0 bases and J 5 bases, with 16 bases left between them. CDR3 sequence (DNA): TGTGCCAGCAGCCAAGATCTGGCAGGACCGGGAACCGGGGAGCTGTTTTTT. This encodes CASSQDLAGPGTGELFF.

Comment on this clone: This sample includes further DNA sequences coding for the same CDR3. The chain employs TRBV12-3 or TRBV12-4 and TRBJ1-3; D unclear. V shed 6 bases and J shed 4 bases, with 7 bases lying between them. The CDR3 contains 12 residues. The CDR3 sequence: CASSSGGNTIYF. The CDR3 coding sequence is TGTGCCAGCAGCTCAGGAGGAAACACCATATATTTT.

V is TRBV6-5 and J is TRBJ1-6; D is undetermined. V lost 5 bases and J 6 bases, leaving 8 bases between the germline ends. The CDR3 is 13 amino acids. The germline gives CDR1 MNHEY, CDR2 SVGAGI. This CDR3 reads CASSTVSNSPLHF. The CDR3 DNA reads TGTGCCAGCAGTACTGTGTCTAATTCACCCCTCCACTTT.

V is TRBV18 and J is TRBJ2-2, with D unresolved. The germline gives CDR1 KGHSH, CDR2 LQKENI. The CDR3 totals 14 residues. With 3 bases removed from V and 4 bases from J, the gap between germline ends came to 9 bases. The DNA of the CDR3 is TGTGCCAGCTCACCGAGCCCGTTCACCGGGGAGCTGTTTTTT. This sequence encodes CASSPSPFTGELFF.

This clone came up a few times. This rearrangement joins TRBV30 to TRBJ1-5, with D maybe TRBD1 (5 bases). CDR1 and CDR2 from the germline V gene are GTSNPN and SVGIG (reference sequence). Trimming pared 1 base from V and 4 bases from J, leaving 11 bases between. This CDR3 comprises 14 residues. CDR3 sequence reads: CAWSGGTANQPQHF. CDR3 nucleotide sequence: TGTGCCTGGAGTGGCGGGACGGCGAATCAGCCCCAGCATTTT.

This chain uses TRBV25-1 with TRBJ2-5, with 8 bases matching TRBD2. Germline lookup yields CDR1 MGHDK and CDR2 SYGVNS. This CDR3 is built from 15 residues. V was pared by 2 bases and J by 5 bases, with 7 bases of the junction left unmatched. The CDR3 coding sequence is TGTGCCAGCAGTGAAGGGACTAGTCTCACCGAGACCCAGTACTTC. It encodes CASSEGTSLTETQYF.

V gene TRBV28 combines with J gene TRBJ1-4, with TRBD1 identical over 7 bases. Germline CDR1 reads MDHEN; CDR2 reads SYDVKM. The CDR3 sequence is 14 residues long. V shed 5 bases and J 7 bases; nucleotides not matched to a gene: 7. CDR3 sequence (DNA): TGTGCCAGCAGTCTAGAGGGGGCAGGTGAAAAACTGTTTTTT. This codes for CASSLEGAGEKLFF.

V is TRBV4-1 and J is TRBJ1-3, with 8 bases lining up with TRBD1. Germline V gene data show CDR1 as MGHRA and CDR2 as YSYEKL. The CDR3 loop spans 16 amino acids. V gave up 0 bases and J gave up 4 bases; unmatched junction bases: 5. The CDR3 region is CASSQDGRGQGNTIYF. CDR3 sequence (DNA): TGCGCCAGCAGCCAAGACGGCAGGGGGCAAGGAAACACCATATATTTT.

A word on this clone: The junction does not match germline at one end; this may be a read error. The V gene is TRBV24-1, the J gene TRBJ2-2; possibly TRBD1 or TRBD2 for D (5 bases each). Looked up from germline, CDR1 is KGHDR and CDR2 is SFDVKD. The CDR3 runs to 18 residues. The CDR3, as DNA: TGTGCCACCAGTGATCCCGGCCAGGACAATAGCGAACACCGGGGAGCTGTTTTT. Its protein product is CATSDPGQDNSEHRGAVF.

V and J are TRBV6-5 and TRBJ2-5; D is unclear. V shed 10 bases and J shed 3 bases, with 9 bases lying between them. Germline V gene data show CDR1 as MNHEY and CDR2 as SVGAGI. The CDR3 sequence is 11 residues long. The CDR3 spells CATRKEETQYF. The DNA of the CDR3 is TGTGCCACCCGGAAAGAAGAGACCCAGTACTTC.

CDR3 nucleotide sequence: TGTGCCAGCAGCCCAGCAACTCAGCTGGTAAGCTATGAGCAGTTCTTC. This codes for CASSPATQLVSYEQFF. The V and J genes are TRBV6-2 or TRBV6-3 and TRBJ2-1; D is undetermined. Trimming took 6 bases from V and 8 from J, leaving 23 bases between them. Germline lookup yields CDR1 MNHEY and CDR2 SVGEGT. The CDR3 sequence is 16 residues long.

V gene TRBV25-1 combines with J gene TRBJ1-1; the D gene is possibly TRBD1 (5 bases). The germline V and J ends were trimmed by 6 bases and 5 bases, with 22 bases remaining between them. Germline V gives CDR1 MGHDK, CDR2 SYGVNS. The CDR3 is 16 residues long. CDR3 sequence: CASSVEGSKGRTEAFF. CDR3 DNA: TGTGCCAGCAGCGTGGAGGGGAGCAAGGGGCGGACTGAAGCTTTCTTT.